A selection of T cell receptor beta chains follows, all from one sample in a study of blood T cell repertoires in COVID-19. The table came from immunoSEQ multiplex PCR; TCRdb's copy has only in-frame clones and leaves some out. This sample has 150,000 to 200,000 clones, with approximately 80% found just once. Sequencing was carried out using PBMCs or T cells enriched from blood (not recorded which). Source of these receptors: a man aged 65-85 years who had been exposed to COVID-19. The CDR3 runs from the conserved cysteine through the conserved F or W. D genes are given only for firm matches. Not all rows give a size; the values are once, few, many and, for expanded clones, a class.

V gene,D gene,J gene,clone size,CDR3 DNA,CDR3 protein
TRBV19,TRBD1,TRBJ1-1,.,TGTGCCAGTACATCACAGGGGGCGGCGAACACTGAAGCTTTCTTT,CASTSQGAANTEAFF
TRBV19,.,TRBJ1-2,.,TGTGCCAGTAGTATTACGGGGGGTAATGGCTACACCTTC,CASSITGGNGYTF
TRBV7-9,TRBD2,TRBJ2-5,.,TGTGCCAGCAGCTTGACTAGCGAAGAGACCCAGTACTTC,CASSLTSEETQYF
TRBV19,.,TRBJ1-2,.,TGTGCCAGTAGTATAGGCCCCATACGGGGCTACACCTTC,CASSIGPIRGYTF
TRBV11-2,.,TRBJ2-3,.,TGTGCCAGCAGCCCAAAGCCGGGCACAGATACGCAGTATTTT,CASSPKPGTDTQYF
TRBV5-5,.,TRBJ1-5,.,TGTGCCAGCAGCTTCCACAGGACCAATCAGCCCCAGCATTTT,CASSFHRTNQPQHF
TRBV3-1/TRBV3-2,.,TRBJ2-3,once,TGTGCCAGCAGCTACTATCGAGGGGACATCCGTAGTGACGCGCAGTATTTT,CASSYYRGDIRSDAQYF
TRBV3-1/TRBV3-2,TRBD1,TRBJ1-1,.,TGTGCCAGCTCTCCGACAGGGCCCACTGAAGCTTTCTTT,CASSPTGPTEAFF
TRBV9,TRBD1,TRBJ1-4,few,TGTGCCAGCAGCCAGGGGGCCAATAATGAAAAACTGTTTTTT,CASSQGANNEKLFF
TRBV9,.,TRBJ1-4,.,TGTGCCAGCAGCGTAGGGCCGTCTGCAACTAATGAAAAACTGTTTTTT,CASSVGPSATNEKLFF
TRBV7-8,.,TRBJ2-5,.,TGTGCCAGCAGCTTGGCCCGTTTTGAGACCCAGTACTTC,CASSLARFETQYF
TRBV4-1,TRBD1,TRBJ2-5,.,TGCGCCAGCAGCCTAGGGACAGGGGGGACCCAAGAGACCCAGTACTTC,CASSLGTGGTQETQYF
TRBV27,.,TRBJ1-1,.,TGTGCCAGCAGTTTACTAAAGACAACTTCGAACACTGAAGCTTTCTTT,CASSLLKTTSNTEAFF
TRBV5-6,.,TRBJ2-1,.,TGTGCCAGCAGCTTGGCCCCCGGCAGGGGTGAGCAGTTCTTC,CASSLAPGRGEQFF
TRBV7-9,TRBD2,TRBJ2-5,.,TGTGCCAGCAGCTCGGGACTAGCGGGACGGGGGTATCGGGAGACCCAGTACTTC,CASSSGLAGRGYRETQYF
TRBV11-2,.,TRBJ1-1,.,TGTGCCAGCAGCTCCCCTAGGGGGAACACTGAAGCTTTCTTT,CASSSPRGNTEAFF
TRBV7-3,.,TRBJ1-5,once,TGTGCCAGCAGCTTCCGGGGTAGCAATCAGCCCCAGCATTTT,CASSFRGSNQPQHF
TRBV3-1/TRBV3-2,TRBD2,TRBJ2-1,.,TGTGCCAGCAGCCAAGACTTTTGGGGACTAGCGGGCAATGAGCAGTTCTTC,CASSQDFWGLAGNEQFF
TRBV14,.,TRBJ2-2,.,TGTGCCAGCAGCCAAGAGGGCCAGCGGACGAACACCGGGGAGCTGTTTTTT,CASSQEGQRTNTGELFF
TRBV5-4,.,TRBJ1-1,few,TGTGCCAGCAGCTCCGGCACCAGAGAGGCTGAAGCTTTCTTT,CASSSGTREAEAFF
TRBV30,TRBD1,TRBJ1-4,.,TGTGCCTGGAGTGTCAGGGGGACTAATGAAAAACTGTTTTTT,CAWSVRGTNEKLFF
TRBV4-1,TRBD1,TRBJ1-2,.,TGCGCCAGCAGCCAGGCAAATACAGGGGTTAATGGCTACACCTTC,CASSQANTGVNGYTF
TRBV28,TRBD1,TRBJ1-1,.,TGTGCCAGCAGTTTAGTGGGGCAGGGGGTGCTTATGAACACTGAAGCTTTCTTT,CASSLVGQGVLMNTEAFF
TRBV19,.,TRBJ1-5,.,TGTGCCAGTAGTGGCAGGGCTGTTCAGCCCCAGCATTTT,CASSGRAVQPQHF
TRBV25-1,.,TRBJ2-6,.,TGTGCCAGCAGCAACTCTGGGGCCAACGTCCTGACTTTC,CASSNSGANVLTF
TRBV5-5,.,TRBJ1-6,.,TGTGCCAGCAGCCTACAGACAGTTTCTTTTAATTCACCCCTCCACTTT,CASSLQTVSFNSPLHF
TRBV12-3/TRBV12-4,.,TRBJ1-2,.,TGTGCCAGCATGGGGAGAAATGGCTACACCTTC,CASMGRNGYTF
TRBV28,TRBD1,TRBJ1-2,.,TGTGCCAGCAGTCGACAGGGCGAATCTAACTATGGCTACACCTTC,CASSRQGESNYGYTF
TRBV2,TRBD1,TRBJ2-7,.,TGTGCCAGCAGCAAGGGACAGGGGGCCGCACGCAACGAGCAGTACTTC,CASSKGQGAARNEQYF
TRBV2,.,TRBJ1-2,.,TGTGCCAGCCAACCGGGACAAGTATACTATGGCTACACCTTC,CASQPGQVYYGYTF
TRBV7-2,TRBD2,TRBJ2-2,.,TGTGCCAGCAGCTTAACGGGGGGGAGGACCGGGGAGCTGTTTTTT,CASSLTGGRTGELFF
TRBV7-2,.,TRBJ1-1,once,TGTGCCAGCAGCGGATTCCTAGTCCACACTGAAGCTTTCTTT,CASSGFLVHTEAFF
TRBV3-1/TRBV3-2,TRBD2,TRBJ2-5,once,TGTGCCAGCAGCCAAGGACTAGCGGACAAAGAGACCCAGTACTTC,CASSQGLADKETQYF
TRBV19,TRBD2,TRBJ2-3,.,TGTGCCAGTAGAGAAATAGCGGGGATCACAGATACGCAGTATTTT,CASREIAGITDTQYF
TRBV28,TRBD1,TRBJ1-5,.,TGTGCCAGCAGTTCGGGACAGGGGATTAGCAATCAGCCCCAGCATTTT,CASSSGQGISNQPQHF
TRBV3-1/TRBV3-2,TRBD2,TRBJ2-7,.,TGTGCCAGCAGCCACGGACTAGCGGGGGGGCGCAACGAGCAGTACTTC,CASSHGLAGGRNEQYF
TRBV19,.,TRBJ2-3,.,TGTGCCAGTAGTGCGAGTGGGGCAGGGAGGGATACGCAGTATTTT,CASSASGAGRDTQYF
TRBV6-5,.,TRBJ2-2,.,TGTGCCAGCAGTTACGCTCCGGGAACGAACACCGGGGAGCTGTTTTTT,CASSYAPGTNTGELFF
TRBV5-1,TRBD1,TRBJ1-2,once,TGCGCCAGCAGTGCAGGGGGGTATGGCTACACCTTC,CASSAGGYGYTF
TRBV5-4,.,TRBJ1-1,.,TGTGCCAGCAGCTTGAGTCTGGGAGACCCACAGGCTTTCTTT,CASSLSLGDPQAFF
TRBV9,TRBD2,TRBJ2-1,.,TGTGCCAGCAGCTCAGGACTAGCGGGCCCTGGAGAGCAGTTCTTC,CASSSGLAGPGEQFF
TRBV27,.,TRBJ1-2,.,TGTGCCAGCCCCCCTATCATGAACTATGGCTACACCTTC,CASPPIMNYGYTF
TRBV5-1,TRBD1,TRBJ1-5,once,TGCGCCAGCAGCTTGGGACAGGGGGCGGGACAGCCCCAGCATTTT,CASSLGQGAGQPQHF
TRBV7-9,TRBD2,TRBJ2-1,.,TGTGCCAGCAGCTTAGCTTCGCGGGGGGGCTCCTACAATGAGCAGTTCTTC,CASSLASRGGSYNEQFF
TRBV30,.,TRBJ2-7,.,TGTGCCTGGAGTGTACCCCCTCTATACTACGAGCAGTACTTC,CAWSVPPLYYEQYF
TRBV11-2,.,TRBJ2-3,.,TGTGCCAGCAGCTTGGGATCTCCGGGGACAGATACGCAGTATTTT,CASSLGSPGTDTQYF
TRBV2,TRBD1,TRBJ2-1,.,TGTGCCAGCATCCACGGGACAGATAACTACAATGAGCAGTTCTTC,CASIHGTDNYNEQFF
TRBV7-6,.,TRBJ2-1,.,TGTGCCAGCAGCTTAGCGCATACTTACGACAATGAGCAGTTCTTC,CASSLAHTYDNEQFF
TRBV5-1,.,TRBJ1-4,once,TGCGCCAGCAGCTTGAGGGACATAGATGAAAAACTGTTTTTT,CASSLRDIDEKLFF
TRBV4-2,.,TRBJ1-1,few,TGTGCCAGCAGCCAAGGGGAGGGGGTTGACACTGAAGCTTTCTTT,CASSQGEGVDTEAFF
TRBV2,TRBD1,TRBJ1-6,.,TGTGCCAGCAGCCTTCTTTCTCCAGGGGGGTCACCCCTCCACTTT,CASSLLSPGGSPLHF